These 12 T cell receptor beta chains originate from one sample sequenced in a study of T-cell memory formation after mild COVID-19. TCRdb fed the 5' RACE reads into MiXCR, producing one record per CDR3 protein. The sample consists of over 400,000 distinct CDR3 sequences, less than 25% of them appearing once. Sequenced: PBMCs or a T cell subset sorted from them (not recorded which). The source of these receptors is an adult woman who had mild COVID-19 (a few samples of this study predate the infection). Cell type and time point are not known.

The rearrangement uses TRBV15 and TRBJ2-7; 7 bases are a match to TRBD1. The CDR3 has 19 amino acids. The V segment lost 1 base and the J segment 7 bases; nucleotides outside the gene matches: 22. Germline assignment: CDR1 LNHNV and CDR2 YYDKDF (reference sequence). The CDR3, as DNA: TGTGCCACCAGCAGAGTACCCTTGACCGGGACAGTGGGGAGAGTGGAGCAGTACTTC. Protein product: CATSRVPLTGTVGRVEQYF.

This clonotype turned up a few times. The V call is TRBV9, the J call TRBJ1-1, with D perhaps matching TRBD1 (5 bases). CDR1 SGDLS and CDR2 YYNGEE come from the germline V gene. Trimming shortened V by 3 bases and J by 3 bases, and 15 bases separated the two germline ends. The length of the CDR3 is 15 residues. CDR3 sequence (DNA): TGTGCCAGCAGCGACCGCCCAGGGTACCACACTGAAGCTTTCTTT. It translates to CASSDRPGYHTEAFF.

V is TRBV29-1 and J is TRBJ1-1; D not resolved. The CDR3 is 10 residues long. Germline V CDR1 and CDR2: SQVTM, ANQGSEA. The V end lost 3 bases, the J end lost 4 bases, and 3 bases lay between the germline ends. The DNA of the CDR3 is TGCAGCGTTGACGGCACTGAAGCTTTCTTT. Translated: CSVDGTEAFF.

The chain carries TRBV12-3 or TRBV12-4 and TRBJ2-3, with 7 bases lining up with TRBD1. The ends lost 6 bases at V and 1 base at J; junction bases unmatched: 4. The CDR3 consists of 14 residues. The CDR3 here is CASRRGQRTDTQYF. The CDR3 bases are TGTGCCAGCAGGAGGGGACAGCGCACAGATACGCAGTATTTT.

In its sample, this clonotype was seen once. The rearrangement uses TRBV4-1 and TRBJ1-1; D remains unclear. This CDR3 contains 13 residues. V lost 4 bases to trimming and J lost 3 bases, with 9 bases between them. Germline V gene lookup returns CDR1 MGHRA and CDR2 YSYEKL. The CDR3: CASSPHVHTEAFF. CDR3 coding DNA: TGCGCCAGCAGCCCACATGTCCACACTGAAGCTTTCTTT.

This clonotype was picked up a small number of times. It is unclear where the CDR3 begins or ends on the DNA, so no DNA is shown, and the CDR3 is as TCRdb lists it. This sequence joins TRBV7-8 and TRBJ1-2. The CDR3 length is 15 residues, termini included. CDR1 SGHVS and CDR2 FQNEAQ come from the germline V gene. CDR3 residues: CASSLAVGGGSSFAF.

This clonotype was counted at least ten times. The chain has TRBV5-1 and TRBJ2-1; D remains unclear. There are 16 residues in the CDR3. Trimming shortened V by 4 bases and J by 0 bases, and 14 bases separated the two germline ends. CDR1 is SGHRS, CDR2 YFSETQ, per germline. As DNA, the CDR3 is TGCGCCAGCAGCGCAGAAACGGGTATCTCCTACAATGAGCAGTTCTTC. As protein: CASSAETGISYNEQFF.

This clonotype was seen more than once but under ten times. The chain uses TRBV6-6 and TRBJ2-3, with TRBD1 as a possible D gene (6 bases). The CDR3 length is 15 residues. Trimming shortened V by 0 bases and J by 5 bases, and 12 bases separated the two germline ends. Germline CDR1 reads MNHNY; CDR2 reads SVGAGI (reference sequence). CDR3 loop: CASSYSRGLRDTQYF. The CDR3 bases are TGTGCCAGCAGTTACTCAAGGGGGTTAAGAGATACGCAGTATTTT.

The chain combines TRBV20-1 with TRBJ2-5; 12 nucleotides align to TRBD2. The CDR3 consists of 18 residues. With V trimmed by 4 bases and J by 5 bases, 17 bases remained unmatched. The germline V gene has CDR1 DFQATT and CDR2 SNEGSKA (reference sequence). CDR3: CSATLRPRLAGVVETQYF. Here the CDR3 DNA reads TGCAGTGCTACCCTACGTCCGAGACTAGCGGGAGTCGTTGAGACCCAGTACTTC.

This clonotype came up many times. The rearrangement joins TRBV12-3 or TRBV12-4 to TRBJ2-2; unclear D gene. V lost 2 bases and J 1 base, leaving 8 bases between the germline ends. This CDR3 is 15 amino acids long. The CDR3 reads CASSLSVGNTGELFF. The CDR3 DNA reads as TGTGCCAGCAGTTTAAGCGTGGGGAACACCGGGGAGCTGTTTTTT.

This rearrangement joins TRBV5-6 to TRBJ2-1, with D maybe TRBD2 (6 bases). Trimming removed 0 bases at V and 10 bases at J, with 8 bases between. Germline CDR1 is SGHDT and CDR2 is YYEEEE. The CDR3 is 12 residues long. For the CDR3, the DNA is TGTGCCAGCAGCTTGGGCCTAGCGGAGCAGTTCTTC. As protein: CASSLGLAEQFF.

This sequence joins TRBV24-1 and TRBJ2-7; no definite D call. Between the trimmed V and J ends, which lost 4 bases and 3 bases, there was a span of 9 bases. CDR1 and CDR2 from the germline V gene are KGHDR and SFDVKD. The CDR3 is 13 amino acids. CDR3 sequence (DNA): TGTGCCACCAGTGACCCAAGTCACTACGAGCAGTACTTC. Amino acid sequence: CATSDPSHYEQYF.